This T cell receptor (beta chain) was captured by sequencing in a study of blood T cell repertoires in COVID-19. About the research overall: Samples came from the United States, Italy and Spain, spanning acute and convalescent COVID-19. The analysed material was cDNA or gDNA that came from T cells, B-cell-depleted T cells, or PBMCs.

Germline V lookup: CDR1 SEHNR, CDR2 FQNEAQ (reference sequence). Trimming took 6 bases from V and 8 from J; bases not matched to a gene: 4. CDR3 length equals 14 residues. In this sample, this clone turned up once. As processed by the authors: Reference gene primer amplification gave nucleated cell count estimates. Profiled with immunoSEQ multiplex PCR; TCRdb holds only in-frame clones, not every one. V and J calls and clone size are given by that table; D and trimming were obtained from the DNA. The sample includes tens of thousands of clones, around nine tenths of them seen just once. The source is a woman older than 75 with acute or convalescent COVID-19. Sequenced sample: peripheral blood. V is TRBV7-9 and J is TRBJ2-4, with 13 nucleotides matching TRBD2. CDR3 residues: CASRTSGGPDIQYF. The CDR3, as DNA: TGTGCCAGCAGGACTAGCGGGGGGCCGGACATTCAGTACTTC.